One sample yielded the 25 T cell receptor beta chains listed below, sequenced in a study of T-cell reconstitution after alpha-beta-depleted transplantation in children. Preparation of the TCRbeta library used unique molecular identifiers. TCRdb fed the PCR reads into MiXCR, producing one record per CDR3 protein. The table records some 220,000 distinct CDR3 sequences, 8% to 9.5% of them present only once. The material sequenced was PBMCs from the stem cell graft donor, taken from the stem cell graft. Every receptor here comes from a human donor who donated a stem cell graft to a child with acute lymphoblastic leukemia.

This clonotype occurred many times. The V and J genes are TRBV6-5 and TRBJ2-2; D might be TRBD2 (7 bases). Between the trimmed V and J ends, which lost 6 bases and 3 bases, there was a span of 17 bases. This CDR3 is 16 amino acids long. Looked up from germline, CDR1 is MNHEY and CDR2 is SVGAGI. This chain's CDR3 is CASSRGGALDTGELFF. CDR3 DNA: TGTGCCAGCAGCCGTGGGGGGGCTCTCGACACCGGGGAGCTGTTTTTT.

This clonotype appeared a few times. The genes are TRBV15 and TRBJ1-4; perhaps TRBD1 as D (6 bases). The CDR3 is 14 residues long. V was pared by 5 bases and J by 13 bases, with 20 bases between. Germline V gene lookup returns CDR1 LNHNV and CDR2 YYDKDF (reference sequence). The CDR3 DNA is TGTGCCACCAGCCCTCCCCTACAGGGCGCTCGACTGTTTTTT. Its protein is CATSPPLQGARLFF.

This clonotype was detected many times. V usage is TRBV4-2 and J usage is TRBJ1-6, with a possible D match to TRBD1 (5 bases). Per germline, CDR1 LGHNA and CDR2 YNFKEQ. The CDR3 extends over 16 amino acids. The germline V and J ends were trimmed by 0 bases and 7 bases, with 13 bases remaining between them. The CDR3 sequence is CASSQDGQGANSPLHF. CDR3 nucleotide sequence: TGTGCCAGCAGCCAAGATGGGCAGGGAGCAAATTCACCCCTCCACTTT.

In its sample, this clonotype was seen many times. This chain joins TRBV20-1 and TRBJ1-1; 8 bases map to TRBD1. The CDR3 covers 13 residues. Germline assignment: CDR1 DFQATT and CDR2 SNEGSKA (reference sequence). The V and J ends lost 2 bases and 8 bases, in that order; junction bases with no gene match: 7. CDR3 in DNA: TGCAGTGCTAGACCGGACAGGGATGGAGAAGCTTTCTTT. This gives the protein CSARPDRDGEAFF.

This clonotype was detected ten times or more. This chain uses TRBV12-3 or TRBV12-4 with TRBJ1-4; D not certain. The CDR3 contains 13 residues. V was cut by 6 bases and J by 7 bases, with 12 bases left in between. The CDR3 sequence: CASSRFLSEKLFF. CDR3 bases: TGTGCCAGCAGCCGGTTTTTGAGTGAAAAACTGTTTTTT.

This clonotype came up many times. The CDR3 region has the DNA TGTGCCAGCTCACCAGTCGGGAGCACCGCAACTGAAGCTTTCTTT. It encodes CASSPVGSTATEAFF. The chain combines TRBV18 with TRBJ1-1; D remains ambiguous. Trimming took 2 bases from V and 5 from J, leaving 15 bases between them. Per the germline V gene, CDR1 is KGHSH and CDR2 is LQKENI. CDR3 size: 15 residues.

This clonotype showed up many times. This rearrangement joins TRBV5-1 to TRBJ1-6; 8 bases agree with TRBD1. The CDR3 sequence is 14 residues long. The trim removed 5 bases at V and 9 bases at J, leaving 7 bases unmatched. The germline V gene encodes CDR1 SGHRS and CDR2 YFSETQ. In DNA, the CDR3 is TGCGCCAGCAGTCAGGACAGGGTGGTTTCACCCCTCCACTTT. Translation gives CASSQDRVVSPLHF.

The chain links TRBV3-1 to TRBJ2-7; D gene uncertain. Trimming stripped 0 bases from V and 0 bases from J, with 9 bases between. The CDR3 has 15 residues. Germline V gives CDR1 LGHDT, CDR2 YNNKEL (reference sequence). The CDR3 protein is CASSQDRGHSYEQYF. The DNA of the CDR3 is TGTGCCAGCAGCCAAGATAGAGGCCACTCCTACGAGCAGTACTTC.

This clonotype was detected ten times or more. The genes are TRBV11-2 and TRBJ2-7, with 10 bases identical to TRBD1. The germline CDR1 and CDR2 sequences are SGHAT and FQNNGV. The CDR3 totals 15 residues. With 3 bases clipped from V and 7 bases from J, the junction kept 9 bases outside the gene matches. CDR3 loop: CASSLAPTGGEEQYF. In DNA form, the CDR3 reads TGTGCCAGCAGCTTGGCCCCGACAGGGGGCGAGGAGCAGTACTTC.

A few counts support this clonotype. The chain is built from TRBV4-3 and TRBJ1-2; 8 bases map to TRBD1. Germline V lookup: CDR1 LGHNA, CDR2 YSLEER. V was pared by 0 bases and J by 3 bases, with 0 bases of the junction left unmatched. The length of the CDR3 is 14 residues. CDR3 loop: CASSQEQGDYGYTF. CDR3 nucleotides: TGCGCCAGCAGCCAAGAACAGGGGGACTATGGCTACACCTTC.

The table lists this clonotype with many counts. The V gene is TRBV6-2 or TRBV6-3, the J gene TRBJ2-1; TRBD2 agrees at 8 bases. The CDR3 extends over 18 amino acids. The germline V gene has CDR1 MNHEY and CDR2 SVGEGT. Trimming removed 3 bases from V and 2 bases from J; junction bases left unmatched: 12. The CDR3, as DNA: TGTGCCAGCAGTTATGTGTTGGAGGGTAGCGGGACCTACAATGAGCAGTTCTTC. Translation gives CASSYVLEGSGTYNEQFF.

This clonotype has a count of ten or more. The rearrangement uses TRBV20-1 and TRBJ1-6; 9 bases fit TRBD1. The CDR3 covers 14 residues. The junction had 6 bases not matched to a gene; V was cut back by 2 bases and J by 10 bases. The germline gives CDR1 DFQATT, CDR2 SNEGSKA (reference sequence). The CDR3 region is CSARLRDRESPLHF. The CDR3 coding sequence is TGCAGTGCTAGACTCCGGGACAGGGAATCACCCCTCCACTTT.

This clonotype was seen ten or more times. The CDR3 is CASSLGRREGETQYF. CDR3 sequence (DNA): TGTGCCAGCAGCTTAGGTCGCCGAGAGGGAGAGACCCAGTACTTC. The gene calls are TRBV7-9 and TRBJ2-5, with D perhaps matching TRBD2 (5 bases). The CDR3 contains 15 residues. The germline CDR1 and CDR2 sequences are SEHNR and FQNEAQ (reference sequence). V was cut by 1 base and J by 4 bases, with 13 bases left in between.

The table lists this clonotype with many counts. The CDR3 region is CATIPPTSTDTQYF. CDR3 DNA: TGTGCCACCATCCCCCCTACCAGCACAGATACGCAGTATTTT. V gene TRBV12-3 or TRBV12-4 combines with J gene TRBJ2-3; D ambiguous. The ends were cut back, 10 bases at V and 0 bases at J, with 14 bases in the middle. This CDR3 spans 14 amino acids.

This clonotype was detected ten times or more. The CDR3 region is CASKGGGSSGANVLTF. The CDR3 DNA follows: TGTGCCAGCAAGGGCGGGGGGAGCTCTGGGGCCAACGTCCTGACTTTC. The chain joins TRBV12-3 or TRBV12-4 to TRBJ2-6, with 8 bases aligning to TRBD2. The CDR3 is 16 residues long. Trimming at V came to 7 bases and at J to 0 bases, leaving 5 bases not matched to a gene.

The V call is TRBV11-1, the J call TRBJ1-2; D perhaps matches TRBD1 (5 bases). CDR1 and CDR2 from the germline V gene are SGHAT and FQDESV (reference sequence). The CDR3 is made up of 13 amino acids. Trimming shortened V by 6 bases and J by 5 bases, and 13 bases separated the two germline ends. CDR3 loop: CASSLGPEYGYTF. The CDR3 bases are TGTGCCAGCAGTTTGGGACCGGAGTATGGCTACACCTTC.

V is TRBV3-1 and J is TRBJ2-5; 10 bases agree with TRBD2. The CDR3 loop spans 13 amino acids. From germline, CDR1 is LGHDT and CDR2 YNNKEL (reference sequence). V trimming: 5 bases; J trimming: 6 bases; junction bases outside the gene matches: 3. The CDR3 sequence: CASSYSGGKTQYF. The CDR3 bases are TGTGCCAGCAGCTATAGCGGGGGGAAGACCCAGTACTTC.

There are many counts of this clonotype. A much more abundant neighbour one base away suggests this may be a read error. J is TRBJ2-7 and V is TRBV12-3 or TRBV12-4, with D possibly being TRBD1 or TRBD2 (6 bases each). The CDR3 is made up of 13 amino acids. Trimming left V 0 bases short and J 8 bases short, with 11 bases between. This CDR3 is CASSLAGGWKQYF. CDR3 DNA: TGTGCCAGCAGTTTAGCGGGGGGCTGGAAGCAGTACTTC.

This clonotype was seen ten or more times. V and J are TRBV10-3 and TRBJ2-5, with D perhaps matching TRBD2 (6 bases). The V end was cut by 10 bases, the J end by 2 bases, with 17 bases between. The CDR3 totals 14 residues. CDR1 is ENHRY, CDR2 SYGVKD, per germline. Here the CDR3 reads CATNWDGGQETQYF. In DNA form, the CDR3 reads TGTGCCACGAACTGGGACGGGGGACAAGAGACCCAGTACTTC.

This clonotype has only a few counts. The chain combines TRBV7-2 with TRBJ2-5; D assignment may be TRBD1 or TRBD2 (5 bases each). Germline lookup yields CDR1 SGHTA and CDR2 FQGNSA. The V end was cut by 2 bases, the J end by 7 bases, with 23 bases between. The CDR3 has 17 residues. The CDR3 loop is CASSLMGPLQPRRTQYF. The CDR3 DNA follows: TGTGCCAGCAGCTTAATGGGACCACTCCAGCCACGGCGGACCCAGTACTTC. The full variable domain, with the rest looked up from reference TRBV7-2 and TRBJ2-5, is GAGVSQSPSNKVTEKGKDVELRCDPISGHTALYWYRQSLGQGLEFLIYFQGNSAPDKSGLPSDRFSAERTGGSVSTLTIQRTQQEDSAVYLCASSLMGPLQPRRTQYFGPGTRLLVL.

This clonotype appeared many times. J is TRBJ1-4 and V is TRBV30; 8 nucleotides line up with TRBD1. Looked up from germline, CDR1 is GTSNPN and CDR2 is SVGIG (reference sequence). The CDR3 sequence is 15 residues long. Germline trimming cut 3 bases from V and 6 bases from J; bases unmatched to any gene: 9. The CDR3 loop is CAWRLPRGQDEKLFF. The CDR3 DNA follows: TGTGCCTGGAGATTACCCAGGGGGCAGGATGAAAAACTGTTTTTT. The full variable domain, rest sourced from reference TRBV30 and TRBJ1-4, is SQTIHQWPATLVQPVGSPLSLECTVEGTSNPNLYWYRQAAGRGLQLLFYSVGIGQISSEVPQNLSASRPQDRQFILSSKKLLLSDSGFYLCAWRLPRGQDEKLFFGSGTQLSVL.

CDR3 DNA sequence: TGTGCCATCACCCGAGGGACTAGCGGGGACAATGAGCAGTTCTTC. Protein sequence: CAITRGTSGDNEQFF. The chain combines TRBV10-3 with TRBJ2-1; 13 bases map to TRBD2. V lost 7 bases, J lost 5 bases, and 5 bases stayed unmatched. Germline V gene lookup returns CDR1 ENHRY and CDR2 SYGVKD. This CDR3 spans 15 amino acids.

A single count supports this clonotype. The chain recombines TRBV6-2 or TRBV6-3 with TRBJ2-3; 9 bases are a match to TRBD2. The CDR3 length is 17 residues. From germline, CDR1 is MNHEY and CDR2 SVGEGT. After removal of 8 bases from V and 1 base from J, the junction contained 13 bases not matched to a gene. The CDR3 loop reads CASAGLASWGRTDTQYF. CDR3 coding DNA: TGTGCCAGCGCGGGACTAGCATCATGGGGGCGCACAGATACGCAGTATTTT.

This clonotype was counted many times. The V gene is TRBV6-1, the J gene TRBJ2-6, with TRBD1 matching 8 bases. The CDR3 has 14 amino acids. After removal of 6 bases from V and 8 bases from J, the junction contained 6 bases not matched to a gene. Germline V gives CDR1 MNHNS, CDR2 SASEGT. The CDR3 DNA is TGTGCCAGCAGACCGGGACAGGCAACCAACGTCCTGACTTTC. Protein product: CASRPGQATNVLTF.

Note on this clonotype: A much larger clone lies a single base off, so this may be a read error. The chain carries TRBV7-6 and TRBJ1-1; unclear D gene. This CDR3 comprises 13 residues. Germline-derived CDR1 and CDR2 are SGHVS and FNYEAQ. The ends were cut back, 1 base at V and 4 bases at J, with 7 bases in the middle. Here the CDR3 reads CASSLEGSTEAFF. CDR3 sequence (DNA): TGTGCCAGCAGCTTAGAAGGGAGCACTGAAGCTTTCTTT.